This record covers a single T cell receptor (beta chain). The sample comes from a study of blood T cell repertoires in COVID-19. Germline CDR1 SNHLY, CDR2 FYNNEI. Between the trimmed V and J ends, which lost 7 bases and 0 bases, there was a span of 12 bases. This CDR3 contains 14 residues. Profiled with immunoSEQ multiplex PCR; TCRdb holds only in-frame clones, not every one. The data contain hundreds of thousands of clones, about 90% of them singletons. Sequencing used PBMCs or T cells enriched from blood (not recorded which). This clonotype was obtained from a woman aged 50 to 65 with acute COVID-19. The V and J genes are TRBV2 and TRBJ2-5; D might be TRBD2 (5 bases). The CDR3 coding sequence is TGTGCCAGCACCTTCGTGCGGGACCAAGAGACCCAGTACTTC. It yields the protein CASTFVRDQETQYF. The entire variable domain, with the rest obtained from reference TRBV2 and TRBJ2-5, is as follows: EPEVTQTPSHQVTQMGQEVILRCVPISNHLYFYWYRQILGQKVEFLVSFYNNEISEKSEIFDDQFSVERPDGSNFTLKIRSTKLEDSAMYFCASTFVRDQETQYFGPGTRLLVL.